This T cell receptor beta chain stems from a study of blood T cell repertoires in COVID-19. In the source study's methods: Reference gene primer amplification in the assay estimated nucleated cell counts. Clones were sequenced by immunoSEQ multiplex PCR, and TCRdb holds only the in-frame ones, with some missing. Clone size and the V and J calls come from that table; the DNA yielded D and trimming. The sample lists some 100,000 clones; roughly nine tenths were seen once. Germline CDR1 reads MNHEY; CDR2 reads SMNVEV (reference sequence). The ends lost 4 bases at V and 12 bases at J; junction bases unmatched: 17. The CDR3 has 16 residues.

The chain couples TRBV27 to TRBJ2-3; 9 bases match TRBD2. This TCR came from a man between 60 and 75 years old with acute or convalescent COVID-19. Sequencing was done on a sample of peripheral blood. CDR3 sequence (DNA): TGTGCCAGCAGTTATATGCGGGAGGGCCCTCTCAGGTTACAGTATTTT. Translating gives CASSYMREGPLRLQYF.